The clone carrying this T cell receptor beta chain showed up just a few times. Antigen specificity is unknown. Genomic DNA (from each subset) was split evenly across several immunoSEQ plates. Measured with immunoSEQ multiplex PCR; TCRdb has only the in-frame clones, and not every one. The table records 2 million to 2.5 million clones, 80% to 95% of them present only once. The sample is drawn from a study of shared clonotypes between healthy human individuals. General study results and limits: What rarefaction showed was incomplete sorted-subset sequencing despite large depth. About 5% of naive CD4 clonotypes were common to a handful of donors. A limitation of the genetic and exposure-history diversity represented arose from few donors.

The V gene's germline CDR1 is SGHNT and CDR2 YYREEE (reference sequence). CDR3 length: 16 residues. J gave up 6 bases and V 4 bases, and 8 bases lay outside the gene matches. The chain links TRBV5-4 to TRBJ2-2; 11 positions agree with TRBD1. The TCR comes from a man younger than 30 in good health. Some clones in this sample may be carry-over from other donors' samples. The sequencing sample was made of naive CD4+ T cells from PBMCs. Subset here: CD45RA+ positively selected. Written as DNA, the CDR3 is TGTGCCAGCAGCCTACGGGACAGGGGGAAGGCCGGGGAGCTGTTTTTT. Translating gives CASSLRDRGKAGELFF.